This T cell receptor (beta chain) derives from a study of T cell responses to AZD1222 COVID-19 vaccine. General observations from the study: Of spike-specific TCRs, nearly half reportedly target regions left unmutated in variants. Regions 160-218 and 743-854 dominated among vaccine-associated CD4 TCRs spanning spike.

Worth noting for this clone: Its target is not known.

Trimming at V came to 0 bases and at J to 2 bases, leaving 1 base not matched to a gene. CDR1 SGHRS and CDR2 YFSETQ come from the germline V gene. The CDR3 consists of 16 residues. Some clones are missing from TCRdb's copy, which holds only in-frame ones; the method was immunoSEQ multiplex PCR. This sample has some 75,000 clones; nearly 90% occur once, and the top ten carry approximately 11%. J is TRBJ2-3 and V is TRBV5-1; 12 nucleotides line up with TRBD2. The TCR comes from an adult in good health. The sample in question was peripheral blood, obtained on day 0 of AZD1222 vaccination. The CDR3 coding sequence is TGCGCCAGCAGCTTGGGGACTAGCGGGATCACAGATACGCAGTATTTT. It is translated as CASSLGTSGITDTQYF. Looking up the rest from reference TRBV5-1 and TRBJ2-3 gives the full variable domain: KAGVTQTPRYLIKTRGQQVTLSCSPISGHRSVSWYQQTPGQGLQFLFEYFSETQRNKGNFPGRFSGRQFSNSRSEMNVSTLELGDSALYLCASSLGTSGITDTQYFGPGTRLTVL.